The 5 T cell receptor beta chains in this list originate from one sample, sequenced in a study of T cells in Graves' hyperthyroidism and ophthalmopathy. Amplification of TCR beta CDR3 regions used RNA as the template. The HTBI primer set was used in a first-round RT-PCR of the TCR CDR3. TCRdb analysed the multiplex PCR reads with MiXCR anew, one entry per CDR3 protein. The sample consists of a few hundred thousand distinct CDR3 sequences, 15% to 18% of them appearing once. Sequencing was carried out using blood. The source of these receptors is a woman in her late teens or twenties with Graves' hyperthyroidism that later progressed to Graves' ophthalmopathy.

The sample holds a few counts of this clonotype. This may arise from a read error, as a much more abundant clone is one base away. The chain couples TRBV13 to TRBJ2-1, with no clear D. The CDR3 contains 14 residues. The germline CDR1 and CDR2 sequences are PRHDT and FYEKMQ (reference sequence). V was trimmed by 0 bases and J by 6 bases, leaving 9 bases between them. The CDR3: CASSLGVRPNEQFF. The CDR3 nucleotides are TGTGCCAGCAGCTTAGGAGTCAGACCCAATGAGCAGTTCTTC.

Concerning this clonotype: Since a much larger clone is just one base distant, this may be a read error. This chain joins TRBV5-1 and TRBJ2-2; 7 nucleotides match TRBD2. Germline CDR1 is SGHRS and CDR2 is YFSETQ. This CDR3 is built from 17 residues. After removal of 7 bases from V and 7 bases from J, the junction contained 19 bases not matched to a gene. CDR3 loop: CASGPSPAGREGGELFF. CDR3 DNA sequence: TGCGCCAGCGGCCCGAGTCCCGCAGGGAGGGAAGGCGGGGAGCTGTTTTTT.

This clonotype was seen many times. The chain has TRBV28 and TRBJ2-5; 7 nucleotides align to TRBD1. V gave up 3 bases and J gave up 4 bases; unmatched junction bases: 2. Germline CDR1 is MDHEN and CDR2 is SYDVKM. The CDR3 runs 13 residues. CDR3 protein: CASSFGTAETQYF. CDR3 coding DNA: TGTGCCAGCAGTTTCGGGACAGCAGAGACCCAGTACTTC.

Only a few counts were recorded for this clonotype. The J gene is TRBJ2-1, the V gene TRBV20-1; D is undetermined. V was shortened by 3 bases and J by 5 bases, with 14 bases between the two germline ends. Germline CDR1 and CDR2: DFQATT and SNEGSKA (reference sequence). The CDR3 totals 14 residues. Here the CDR3 reads CSASMLVRNNEQFF. The CDR3 DNA reads as TGCAGTGCTAGCATGCTAGTAAGGAACAATGAGCAGTTCTTC.

The sample holds many counts of this clonotype. The rearrangement uses TRBV5-1 and TRBJ2-7; 7 nucleotides match TRBD2. This CDR3 comprises 15 residues. Germline V gene sequence: CDR1 SGHRS, CDR2 YFSETQ. The J segment lost 0 bases and the V segment lost 0 bases, leaving 3 bases of the junction unmatched. The CDR3 here is CASSLERGSSYEQYF. Written as DNA, the CDR3 is TGCGCCAGCAGCTTGGAGCGGGGCAGCTCCTACGAGCAGTACTTC.